This T cell receptor beta chain was obtained from a study of persistence of HIV-infected CD4 T cells (dated by TCRdb to about 2020). Regarding the complete study: Suppressive ART had been received by participants for a median of roughly eight years. Apart from a couple of participants who underwent leukapheresis at a single time point, peripheral blood samples of up to about 180 mL were collected from participants at multiple time points. Anti-CD3/anti-CD28 stimulation activated a higher proportion of cells, with a lower memory fraction, than antigen stimulation. CMV- and HIV-1 Gag-responding CD4+ T cells were isolated from ART-treated individuals so that antigen-driven clonal expansion of HIV-1-infected cells could be examined. Proviral sequencing was used to assess clonality among infected cells, whereas TCRbeta sequencing gauged the clonality of all cells within each sorted population. The TCR cluster analysis across participants included 8 participants for CMV and six or seven participants for Gag. On the study overall, not on this receptor specifically: Only a small number of individuals took part in the study, and only a limited range of antigens was tested. Significantly lower TCRbeta richness was observed in CMV- and Gag-responding cells than in anti-CD3/anti-CD28-responding cells, and higher oligoclonality was observed in CMV-responding cells than in CD3/CD28-stimulated and Gag-responding cells. Because the TCR analyses were done in bulk, restricting them to just the rare CMV-responding cells that actually carried HIV-1 proviruses was not possible. Within the same sorted populations, how oligoclonal the TCRs were correlated with how oligoclonal the proviruses were. Antigen-responding cells were enriched for degenerate expanded CDR3beta sequences, which suggests convergent selection of CD4+ responses to CMV and Gag.

The immunoSEQ hsTCRB assay version 4, run in survey mode, was used to sequence TCRbeta repertoires from genomic DNA. For TCRbeta sequencing, genomic DNA was diluted to around 10 ng/uL, with up to 1 ug used per sample. The paper's data handling went like this. TCRbeta data analysis was done in ImmunoSeq Analyzer 3.0, and diversity was calculated on productive nucleotide rearrangements. Using the Immunarch R package, the improved Chao index served to estimate lower-bound TCR diversity and the Gini coefficient served to estimate clonality. When different nucleotide rearrangements encoded the same CDR3beta amino acid sequence, each rearrangement was treated as a distinct clonotype. Differential abundance analysis identified TCRbeta sequences significantly enriched in antigen-responding cells relative to anti-CD3/anti-CD28-activated cells. Using predicted peptide-MHC specificity as the basis, GLIPH2 grouped TCRs into clusters, both for each participant individually and for the merged data sets that combined participants. The table comes from immuneACCESS by way of TCRdb, which keeps in-frame sequences with V and J called. Part of the clones is missing from these tables; in studies checked, under half for an unresolved V gene and the rest for unknown reasons. That table is the source of V, J and clone size, and D and trimming were worked out from the DNA. The sample yields 40,000 to 55,000 clones; approximately 90% were counted once. 2.5% to 4% of the sample is taken by the ten largest.

This clone was seen a handful of times. It lacks a known antigen. No much larger clone exists at a distance of one base, and base qualities are not known. Deletion took 4 bases off V and 4 bases off J, with a span of 10 bases between the germline ends. CDR1 KGHDR and CDR2 SFDVKD are derived from the germline V gene. The CDR3 measures 15 amino acids from cysteine to phenylalanine. The only DNA kept is the CDR3, 45 bases in frame from the first base. What the treatment or condition label conveys for this sample: suppressive antiretroviral therapy. As a nonspecific positive control representing the CD4+ T cell repertoire, cells were stimulated with anti-CD3/anti-CD28 magnetic beads. Responding CD4+ T cells were sorted by upregulation of both CD40 ligand and CD69. HIV-1-infected adults in whom suppressive ART had been started during chronic infection were enrolled as participants. For at least 4 years, the participants' plasma HIV-1 RNA had been undetectable, below 50 copies/mL. To be included, participants needed a CD4+ T cell count above 400 cells/uL and a positive CMV serology. Before stimulation, PBMCs were isolated using density centrifugation and then depleted of CD8+ T cells. For approximately 17 hours, CD8-depleted PBMCs were stimulated with anti-CD28/CD49d costimulation, a CD40-blocking antibody, and enfuvirtide, which was added to prevent new infections. Cells were sorted on a Beckman Coulter MoFlo Legacy or XDP sorter, with propidium iodide excluding dead cells. Genomic DNA was extracted using the QIAamp DNA Mini Kit for samples with more than one million cells and using the Quick-DNA Microprep Kit for all other samples.

The chain links TRBV24-1 with TRBJ1-6; no D segment can be confidently identified. Sequencing was performed on CD4+ T cells sorted from PBMCs after roughly 19-hour stimulation, taken from a patient who received antiretroviral therapy. The cell subset or site label on this specimen signifies: CD40L+CD69+ CD4 T cells responding to anti-CD3/anti-CD28 beads, representing the overall repertoire. This sequence originates from an adult woman with HIV who was CMV-seropositive. CDR3 loop: CATSEGGGYNSPLHF. The base sequence is TGTGCCACCAGTGAAGGTGGAGGGTATAATTCACCCCTCCACTTT.